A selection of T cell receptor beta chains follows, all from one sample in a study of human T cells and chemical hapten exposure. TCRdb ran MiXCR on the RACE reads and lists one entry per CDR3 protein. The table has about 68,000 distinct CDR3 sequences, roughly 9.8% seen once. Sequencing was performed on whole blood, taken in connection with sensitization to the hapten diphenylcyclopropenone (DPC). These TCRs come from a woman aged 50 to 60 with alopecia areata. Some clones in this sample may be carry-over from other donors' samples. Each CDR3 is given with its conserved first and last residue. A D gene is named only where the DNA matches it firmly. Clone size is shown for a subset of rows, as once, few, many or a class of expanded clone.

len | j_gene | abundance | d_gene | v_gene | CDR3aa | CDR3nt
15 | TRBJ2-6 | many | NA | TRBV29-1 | CSARSLASGANVLTF | TGCAGCGCAAGATCGTTAGCGTCTGGGGCCAACGTCCTGACTTTC
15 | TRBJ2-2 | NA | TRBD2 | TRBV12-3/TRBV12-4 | CASSASGSNTGELFF | TGTGCCAGCTCGGCTAGCGGGAGCAACACCGGGGAGCTGTTTTTT
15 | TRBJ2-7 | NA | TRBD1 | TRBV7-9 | CASSSYRDSSYEQYF | TGTGCCAGCAGTTCCTACCGGGACAGCTCCTACGAGCAGTACTTC
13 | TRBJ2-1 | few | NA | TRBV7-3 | CASSPPLENEQFF | TGTGCCAGCAGCCCCCCTCTAGAGAATGAGCAGTTCTTC
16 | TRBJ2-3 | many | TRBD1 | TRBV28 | CASSLGLGQRTDTQYF | TGTGCCAGCAGTTTAGGATTGGGACAGCGCACAGATACGCAGTATTTT
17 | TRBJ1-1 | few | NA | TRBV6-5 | CASSKTLSGTTNTEAFF | TGTGCCAGCAGTAAGACCCTCTCCGGGACTACGAACACTGAAGCTTTCTTT
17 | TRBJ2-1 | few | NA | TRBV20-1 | CSAQDPRALSSYNEQFF | TGCAGTGCTCAAGATCCTAGGGCCCTTTCTTCCTACAATGAGCAGTTCTTC
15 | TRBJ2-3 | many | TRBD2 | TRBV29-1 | CSVSRTSGFADTQYF | TGCAGCGTAAGTCGGACTAGCGGGTTTGCAGATACGCAGTATTTT
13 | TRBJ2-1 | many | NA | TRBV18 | CASSPFLTDEQFF | TGTGCCAGCTCACCTTTTTTAACGGATGAGCAGTTCTTC
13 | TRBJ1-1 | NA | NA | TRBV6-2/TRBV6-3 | CASRREQYTEAFF | TGTGCCAGCAGAAGGGAGCAGTACACTGAAGCTTTCTTT
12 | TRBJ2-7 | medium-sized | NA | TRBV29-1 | CSVTTSYREQYF | TGCAGCGTAACAACCTCCTATCGCGAGCAGTACTTC
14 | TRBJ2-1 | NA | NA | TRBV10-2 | CASHGPEGVGEQFF | TGCGCCAGCCACGGACCGGAAGGGGTAGGTGAGCAGTTCTTC
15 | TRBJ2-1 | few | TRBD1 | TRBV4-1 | CASSLGQGARNEQFF | TGCGCCAGCAGCCTGGGACAGGGGGCGCGCAATGAGCAGTTCTTC